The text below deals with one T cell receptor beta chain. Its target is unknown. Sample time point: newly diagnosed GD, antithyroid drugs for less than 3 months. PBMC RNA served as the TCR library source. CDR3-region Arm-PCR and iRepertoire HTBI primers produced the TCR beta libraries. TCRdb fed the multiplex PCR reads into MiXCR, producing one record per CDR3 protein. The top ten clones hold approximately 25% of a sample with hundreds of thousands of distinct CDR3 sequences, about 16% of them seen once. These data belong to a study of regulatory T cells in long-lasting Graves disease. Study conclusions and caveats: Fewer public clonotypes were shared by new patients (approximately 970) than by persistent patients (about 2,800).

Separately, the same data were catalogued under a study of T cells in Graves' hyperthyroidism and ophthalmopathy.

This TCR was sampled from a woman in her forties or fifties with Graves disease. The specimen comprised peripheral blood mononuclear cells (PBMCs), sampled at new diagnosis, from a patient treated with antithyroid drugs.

The CDR3 protein is CASSQESGRPSREQYF. In DNA, the CDR3 is TGTGCCAGCAGCCAAGAATCGGGCAGGCCCTCTCGGGAGCAGTACTTC. The chain recombines TRBV4-2 with TRBJ2-7, with D unclear. The ends were cut back, 0 bases at V and 7 bases at J, with 19 bases in the middle. The CDR3 has 16 residues. The germline CDR1 and CDR2 sequences are LGHNA and YNFKEQ.